This T cell receptor (beta chain) was sequenced in a study of blood T cell repertoires in COVID-19. Study-level information: PBMCs, B-cell-depleted T cells, or T cells were the source of the cDNA or gDNA that made up the material.

In the original processing: Amplification of reference gene primers was used by the study to estimate nucleated cell counts. Libraries were prepared by immunoSEQ multiplex PCR; TCRdb keeps only in-frame clonotypes and omits some of them. V, J and clone size were drawn from that table, and D and trimming were deduced from the DNA. The sample holds 300,000 to 350,000 clones, 90% seen once. The germline V and J ends were trimmed by 3 bases and 2 bases, with 11 bases remaining between them. The V gene's germline CDR1 is KGHSH and CDR2 LQKENI. This CDR3 has 16 amino acids. Sequenced input: PBMCs or T cells enriched from blood (not recorded which). The V call is TRBV18, the J call TRBJ2-6; D gene ambiguous. The receptor was isolated from a woman aged 30 to 39 who had been exposed to COVID-19. This CDR3 is CASSPTSAPGANVLTF. Written as DNA, the CDR3 is TGTGCCAGCTCACCCACAAGTGCACCTGGGGCCAACGTCCTGACTTTC.